This record concerns one T cell receptor (beta chain) sequence. The CDR3 consists of 16 residues. CDR1 is MNHEY, CDR2 SMNVEV, per germline (reference sequence). Trimming removed 1 base at V and 9 bases at J, with 16 bases between. The data were taken from a study of blood T cell repertoires in COVID-19. On the study more broadly: The United States, Italy and Spain supplied acute and convalescent COVID-19 samples.

Only in-frame clones appear in the TCRdb table, and some are missing; sequencing was by immunoSEQ multiplex PCR. Among over 250,000 clones listed, about 90% were seen once. The specimen was peripheral blood. This clonotype was obtained from a woman aged 45-59 years with acute or convalescent COVID-19. This chain connects TRBV27 to TRBJ1-6; D call uncertain. The CDR3 region is CASSLFSRSAFSPLHF. The CDR3 region has the DNA TGTGCCAGCAGTTTATTTTCTCGGTCCGCCTTTTCACCCCTCCACTTT.